This T cell receptor (beta chain) appears in the sequencing data of a study of blood T cell repertoires in COVID-19. Only in-frame clones appear in the TCRdb table, and some are missing; sequencing was by immunoSEQ multiplex PCR. The table includes about 60,000 clones, approximately 88% detected once. Deletions cut 3 bases from V and 5 bases from J, with 10 bases between. CDR3 length: 13 amino acids. CDR1 is SEHNR and CDR2 is FQNEAQ in the germline V gene (reference sequence). The sample taken for sequencing was peripheral blood. The clonotype originates from a young man with COVID-19, enrolled during active disease. The chain couples TRBV7-9 to TRBJ1-1, with D hard to call. CDR3 region: CASSFRPGTEAFF. DNA of the CDR3: TGTGCCAGCAGCTTCCGTCCCGGGACTGAAGCTTTCTTT.